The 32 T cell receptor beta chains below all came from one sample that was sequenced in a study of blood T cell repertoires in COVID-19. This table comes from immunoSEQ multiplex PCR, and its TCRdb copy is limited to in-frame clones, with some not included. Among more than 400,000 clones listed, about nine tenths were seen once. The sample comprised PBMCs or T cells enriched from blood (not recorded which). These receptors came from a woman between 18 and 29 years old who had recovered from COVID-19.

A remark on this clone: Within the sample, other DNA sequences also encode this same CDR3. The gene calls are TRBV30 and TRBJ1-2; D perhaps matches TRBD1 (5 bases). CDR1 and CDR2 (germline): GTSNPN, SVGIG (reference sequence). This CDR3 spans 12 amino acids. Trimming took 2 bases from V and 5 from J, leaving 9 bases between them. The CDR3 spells CAWSPGQYGYTF. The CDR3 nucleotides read TGTGCCTGGAGTCCCGGACAATATGGCTACACCTTC.

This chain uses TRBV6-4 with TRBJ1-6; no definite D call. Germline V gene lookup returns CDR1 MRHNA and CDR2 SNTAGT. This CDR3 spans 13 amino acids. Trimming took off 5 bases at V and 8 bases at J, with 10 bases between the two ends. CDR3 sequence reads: CASSIMSDSPLHF. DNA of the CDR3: TGTGCCAGCAGTATCATGAGCGATTCACCCCTCCACTTT.

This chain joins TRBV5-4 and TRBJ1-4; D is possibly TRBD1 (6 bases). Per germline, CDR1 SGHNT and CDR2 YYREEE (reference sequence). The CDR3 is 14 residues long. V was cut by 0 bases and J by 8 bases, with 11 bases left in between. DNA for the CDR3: TGTGCCAGCAGCTTGGGGGGGCGAAGAGAAAAACTGTTTTTT. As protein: CASSLGGRREKLFF. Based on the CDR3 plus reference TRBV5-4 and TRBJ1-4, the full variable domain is ETGVTQSPTHLIKTRGQQVTLRCSSQSGHNTVSWYQQALGQGPQFIFQYYREEENGRGNFPPRFSGLQFPNYSSELNVNALELDDSALYLCASSLGGRREKLFFGSGTQLSVL.

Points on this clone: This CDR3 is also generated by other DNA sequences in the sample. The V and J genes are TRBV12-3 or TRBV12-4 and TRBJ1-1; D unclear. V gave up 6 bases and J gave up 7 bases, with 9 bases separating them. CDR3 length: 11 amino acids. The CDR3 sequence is CASSLTDEAFF. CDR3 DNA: TGTGCCAGCAGCCTCACTGATGAAGCTTTCTTT.

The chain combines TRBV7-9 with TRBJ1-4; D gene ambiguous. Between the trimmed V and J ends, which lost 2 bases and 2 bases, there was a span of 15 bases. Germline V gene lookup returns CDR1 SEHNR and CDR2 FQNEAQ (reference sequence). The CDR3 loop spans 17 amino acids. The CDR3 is CASSLTREGRTNEKLFF. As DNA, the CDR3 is TGTGCCAGCAGCTTAACCCGGGAGGGAAGGACTAATGAAAAACTGTTTTTT.

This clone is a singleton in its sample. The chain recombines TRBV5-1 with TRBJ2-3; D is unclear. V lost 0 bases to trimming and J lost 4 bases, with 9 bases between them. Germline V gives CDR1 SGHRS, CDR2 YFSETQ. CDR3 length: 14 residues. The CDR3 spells CASSLDRVPDTQYF. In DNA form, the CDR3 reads TGCGCCAGCAGCTTGGATCGAGTACCAGATACGCAGTATTTT.

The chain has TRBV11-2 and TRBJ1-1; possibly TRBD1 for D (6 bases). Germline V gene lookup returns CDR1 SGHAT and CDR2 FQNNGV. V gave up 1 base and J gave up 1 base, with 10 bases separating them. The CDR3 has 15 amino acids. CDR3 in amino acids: CASSLGRGGNTEAFF. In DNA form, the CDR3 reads TGTGCCAGCAGCTTAGGGAGAGGGGGGAACACTGAAGCTTTCTTT.

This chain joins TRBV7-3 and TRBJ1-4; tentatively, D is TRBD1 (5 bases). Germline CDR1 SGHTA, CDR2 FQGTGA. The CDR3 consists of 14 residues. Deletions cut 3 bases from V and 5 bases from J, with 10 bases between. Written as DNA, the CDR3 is TGTGCCAGCAGCTTGACAGTCCCAAATGAAAAACTGTTTTTT. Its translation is CASSLTVPNEKLFF.

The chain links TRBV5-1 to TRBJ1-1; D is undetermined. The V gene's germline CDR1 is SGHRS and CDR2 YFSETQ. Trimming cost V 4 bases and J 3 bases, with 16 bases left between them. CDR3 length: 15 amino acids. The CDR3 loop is CASSPLAVGDTEAFF. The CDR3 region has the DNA TGCGCCAGCAGCCCCCTAGCGGTGGGAGACACTGAAGCTTTCTTT.

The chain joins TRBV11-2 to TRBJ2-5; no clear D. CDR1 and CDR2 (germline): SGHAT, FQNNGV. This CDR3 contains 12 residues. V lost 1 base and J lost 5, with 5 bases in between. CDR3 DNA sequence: TGTGCCAGCAGCTTAGTCAGGGAGACCCAGTACTTC. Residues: CASSLVRETQYF.

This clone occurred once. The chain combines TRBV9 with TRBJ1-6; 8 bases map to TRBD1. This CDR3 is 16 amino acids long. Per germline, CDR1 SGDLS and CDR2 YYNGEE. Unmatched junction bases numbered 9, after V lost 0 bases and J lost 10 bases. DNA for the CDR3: TGTGCCAGCAGCGTAGGGGACAGGCCTGAGGGATCACCCCTCCACTTT. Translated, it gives CASSVGDRPEGSPLHF. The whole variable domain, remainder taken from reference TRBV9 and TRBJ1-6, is DSGVTQTPKHLITATGQRVTLRCSPRSGDLSVYWYQQSLDQGLQFLIQYYNGEERAKGNILERFSAQQFPDLHSELNLSSLELGDSALYFCASSVGDRPEGSPLHFGNGTRLTVT.

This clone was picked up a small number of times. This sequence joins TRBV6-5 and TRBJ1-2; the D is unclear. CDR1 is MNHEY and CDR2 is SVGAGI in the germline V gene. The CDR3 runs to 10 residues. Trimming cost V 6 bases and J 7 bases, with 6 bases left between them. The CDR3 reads CASRRAGYTF. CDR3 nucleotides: TGTGCCAGCAGGCGGGCTGGCTACACCTTC.

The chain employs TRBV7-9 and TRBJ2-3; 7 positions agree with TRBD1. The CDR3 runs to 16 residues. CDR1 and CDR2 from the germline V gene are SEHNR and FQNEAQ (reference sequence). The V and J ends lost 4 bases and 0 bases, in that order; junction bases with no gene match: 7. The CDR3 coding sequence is TGTGCCAGCAGCTCGGACAGGACAGGCAGCACAGATACGCAGTATTTT. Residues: CASSSDRTGSTDTQYF.

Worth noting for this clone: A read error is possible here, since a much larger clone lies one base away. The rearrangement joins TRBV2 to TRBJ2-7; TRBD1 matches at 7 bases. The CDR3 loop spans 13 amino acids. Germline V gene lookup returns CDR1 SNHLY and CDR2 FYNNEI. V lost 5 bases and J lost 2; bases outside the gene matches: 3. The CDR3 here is CASSYDRAYEQYF. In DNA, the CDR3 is TGTGCCAGCAGTTATGACAGGGCCTACGAGCAGTACTTC.

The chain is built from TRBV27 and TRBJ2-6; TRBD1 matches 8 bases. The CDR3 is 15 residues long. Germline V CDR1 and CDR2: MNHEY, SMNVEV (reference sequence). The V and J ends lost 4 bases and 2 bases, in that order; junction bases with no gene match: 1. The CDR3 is CASSSTGAGANVLTF. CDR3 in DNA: TGTGCCAGCAGTTCGACAGGGGCTGGGGCCAACGTCCTGACTTTC.

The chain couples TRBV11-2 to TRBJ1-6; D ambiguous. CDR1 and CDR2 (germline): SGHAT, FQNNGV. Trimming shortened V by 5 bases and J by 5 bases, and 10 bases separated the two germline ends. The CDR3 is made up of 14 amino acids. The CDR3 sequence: CASSPDIDNSPLHF. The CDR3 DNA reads TGTGCCAGCAGCCCCGACATAGATAATTCACCCCTCCACTTT.

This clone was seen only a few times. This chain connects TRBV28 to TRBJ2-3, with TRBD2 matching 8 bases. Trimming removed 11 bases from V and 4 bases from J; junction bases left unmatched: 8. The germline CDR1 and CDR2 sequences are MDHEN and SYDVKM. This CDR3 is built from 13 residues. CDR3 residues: CACVSGAADTQYF. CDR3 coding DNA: TGTGCCTGCGTTAGCGGGGCCGCAGATACGCAGTATTTT.

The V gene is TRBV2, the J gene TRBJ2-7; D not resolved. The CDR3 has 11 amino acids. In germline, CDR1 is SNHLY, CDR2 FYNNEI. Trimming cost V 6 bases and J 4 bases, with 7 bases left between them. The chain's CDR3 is CASSLLYEQYF. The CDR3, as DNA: TGTGCCAGCAGCTTATTGTACGAGCAGTACTTC.

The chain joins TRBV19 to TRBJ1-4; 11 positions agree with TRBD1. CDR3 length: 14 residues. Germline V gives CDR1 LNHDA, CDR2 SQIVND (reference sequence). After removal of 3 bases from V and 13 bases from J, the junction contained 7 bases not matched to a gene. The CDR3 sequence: CASSMGQGDGGLFF. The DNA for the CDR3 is TGTGCCAGTAGTATGGGACAGGGGGACGGCGGACTGTTTTTT. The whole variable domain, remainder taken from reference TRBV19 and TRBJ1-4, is DGGITQSPKYLFRKEGQNVTLSCEQNLNHDAMYWYRQDPGQGLRLIYYSQIVNDFQKGDIAEGYSVSREKKESFPLTVTSAQKNPTAFYLCASSMGQGDGGLFFGSGTQLSVL.

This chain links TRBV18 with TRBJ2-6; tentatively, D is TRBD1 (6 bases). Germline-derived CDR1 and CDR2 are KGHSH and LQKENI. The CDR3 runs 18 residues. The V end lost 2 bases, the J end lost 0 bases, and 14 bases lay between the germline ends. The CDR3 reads CASSPRGIQISGANVLTF. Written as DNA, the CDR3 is TGTGCCAGCTCACCAAGGGGGATACAGATCTCTGGGGCCAACGTCCTGACTTTC.

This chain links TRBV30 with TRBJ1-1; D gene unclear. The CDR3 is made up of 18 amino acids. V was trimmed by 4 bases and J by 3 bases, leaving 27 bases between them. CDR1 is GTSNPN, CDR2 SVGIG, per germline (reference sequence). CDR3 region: CAWTPGWAGTTQDTEAFF. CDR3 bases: TGTGCCTGGACCCCCGGGTGGGCGGGAACTACCCAAGACACTGAAGCTTTCTTT.

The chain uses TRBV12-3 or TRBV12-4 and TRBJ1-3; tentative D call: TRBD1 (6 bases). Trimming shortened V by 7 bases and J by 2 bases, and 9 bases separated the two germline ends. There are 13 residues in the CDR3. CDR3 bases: TGTGCCAGCACCGGACAGACTGGAAACACCATATATTTT. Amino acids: CASTGQTGNTIYF.

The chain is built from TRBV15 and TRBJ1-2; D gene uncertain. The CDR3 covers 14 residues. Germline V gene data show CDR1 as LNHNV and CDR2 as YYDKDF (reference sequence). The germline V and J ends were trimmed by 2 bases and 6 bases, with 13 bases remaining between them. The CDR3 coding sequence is TGTGCCACCAGCAGATCCAGGATACCGGATGGCTACACCTTC. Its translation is CATSRSRIPDGYTF.

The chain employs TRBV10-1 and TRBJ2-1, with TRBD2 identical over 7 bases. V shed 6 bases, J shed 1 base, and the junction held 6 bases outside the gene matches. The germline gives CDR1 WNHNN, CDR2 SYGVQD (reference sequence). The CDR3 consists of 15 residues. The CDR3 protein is CASSGPGGSYNEQFF. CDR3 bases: TGCGCCAGCAGCGGCCCGGGGGGATCCTACAATGAGCAGTTCTTC.

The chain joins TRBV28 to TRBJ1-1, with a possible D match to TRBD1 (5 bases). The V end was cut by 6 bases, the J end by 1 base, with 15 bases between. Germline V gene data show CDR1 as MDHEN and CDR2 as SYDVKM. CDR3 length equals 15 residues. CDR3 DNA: TGTGCCAGCAGCCGGACAACCCGTTGGAACACTGAAGCTTTCTTT. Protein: CASSRTTRWNTEAFF.

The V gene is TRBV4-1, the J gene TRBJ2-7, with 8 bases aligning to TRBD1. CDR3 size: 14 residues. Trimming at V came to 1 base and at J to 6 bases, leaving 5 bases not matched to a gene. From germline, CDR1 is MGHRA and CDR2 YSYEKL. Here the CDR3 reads CASSQGAGGGEQYF. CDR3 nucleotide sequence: TGCGCCAGCAGCCAAGGGGCAGGGGGCGGCGAGCAGTACTTC.

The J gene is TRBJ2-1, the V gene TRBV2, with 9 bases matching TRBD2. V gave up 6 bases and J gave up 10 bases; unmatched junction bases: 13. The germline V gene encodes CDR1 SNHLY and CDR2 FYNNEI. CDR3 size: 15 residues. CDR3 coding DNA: TGTGCCAGCAGGGACCCCGGGCTAGCGGGGAAGGAGCAGTTCTTC. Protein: CASRDPGLAGKEQFF.

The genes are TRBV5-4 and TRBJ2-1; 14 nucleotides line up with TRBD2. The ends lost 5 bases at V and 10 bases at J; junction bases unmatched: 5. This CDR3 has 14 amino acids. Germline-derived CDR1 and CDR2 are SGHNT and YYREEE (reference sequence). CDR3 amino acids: CASSSGLAGGEQFF. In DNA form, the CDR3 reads TGTGCCAGCAGTTCCGGACTAGCGGGGGGCGAGCAGTTCTTC.

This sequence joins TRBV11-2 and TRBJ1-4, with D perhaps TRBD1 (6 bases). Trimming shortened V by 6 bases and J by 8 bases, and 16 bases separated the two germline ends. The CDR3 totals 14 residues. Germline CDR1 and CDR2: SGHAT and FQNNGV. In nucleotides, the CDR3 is TGTGCCAGCAGTGACGGGACAATCAAAGAAAAACTGTTTTTT. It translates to CASSDGTIKEKLFF.

CDR3 amino acids: CASSQQGVRSPLHF. The DNA of the CDR3 is TGTGCCAGCAGCCAACAGGGGGTTCGGTCACCCCTCCACTTT. The chain employs TRBV6-5 and TRBJ1-6; 8 bases are shared with TRBD1. Per the germline V gene, CDR1 is MNHEY and CDR2 is SVGAGI. V shed 6 bases and J 10 bases; nucleotides not matched to a gene: 8. CDR3 length: 14 amino acids.

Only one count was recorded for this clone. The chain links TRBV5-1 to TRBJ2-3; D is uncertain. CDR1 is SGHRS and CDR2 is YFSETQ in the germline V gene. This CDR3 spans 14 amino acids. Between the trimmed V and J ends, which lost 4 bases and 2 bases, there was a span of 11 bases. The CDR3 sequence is CASSIARDTDTQYF. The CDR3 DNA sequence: TGCGCCAGCAGCATCGCACGAGACACAGATACGCAGTATTTT.

CDR3 coding DNA: TGTGCCAGCAGTTACCAGCCGGGACAGAACACTGAAGCTTTCTTT. Protein: CASSYQPGQNTEAFF. V and J are TRBV6-5 and TRBJ1-1; perhaps TRBD1 as D (6 bases). The germline gives CDR1 MNHEY, CDR2 SVGAGI. The V and J ends lost 2 bases and 1 base respectively, with 11 bases between them. The CDR3 has 15 residues.